Listed here are 15 T cell receptor beta chains from one sample, sequenced in a study of blood T cell repertoires in COVID-19. This table comes from immunoSEQ multiplex PCR, and its TCRdb copy is limited to in-frame clones, with some not included. The table has 25,000 to 35,000 clones, 85% seen once. Sequencing was carried out using peripheral blood. The receptors were sampled from a human donor in a cohort sampled during active COVID-19.

The chain joins TRBV18 to TRBJ1-1, with 7 positions matching TRBD1. V trimming: 6 bases; J trimming: 2 bases; junction bases outside the gene matches: 6. The CDR3 extends over 14 amino acids. The germline CDR1 and CDR2 sequences are KGHSH and LQKENI. Here the CDR3 DNA reads TGTGCCAGCTCGTTACAGGGGTCCAACACTGAAGCTTTCTTT. This codes for CASSLQGSNTEAFF.

J is TRBJ2-1 and V is TRBV28; TRBD1 agrees at 8 bases. Trimming at V came to 4 bases and at J to 2 bases, leaving 10 bases not matched to a gene. CDR1 is MDHEN, CDR2 SYDVKM, per germline. This CDR3 has 17 amino acids. The CDR3 here is CASSSPGTGITYNEQFF. Written as DNA, the CDR3 is TGTGCCAGCAGTTCCCCCGGGACAGGAATTACCTACAATGAGCAGTTCTTC.

The chain links TRBV13 to TRBJ2-2; 8 bases map to TRBD2. The CDR3 extends over 15 amino acids. CDR1 PRHDT and CDR2 FYEKMQ come from the germline V gene (reference sequence). V lost 5 bases to trimming and J lost 4 bases; unmatched junction nucleotides: 6. CDR3 DNA: TGTGCCAGCAGCGCAACCGGGACTAGCACCGGGGAGCTGTTTTTT. Protein sequence: CASSATGTSTGELFF.

This chain links TRBV5-4 with TRBJ2-5; 8 bases map to TRBD1. There are 16 residues in the CDR3. Trimming took 0 bases from V and 4 from J; bases not matched to a gene: 8. CDR1 and CDR2 (germline): SGHNT, YYREEE (reference sequence). The DNA of the CDR3 is TGTGCCAGCAGCTTGGTCCGGCAGGGGGCTGGAGAGACCCAGTACTTC. It yields the protein CASSLVRQGAGETQYF.

This chain links TRBV7-2 with TRBJ2-7; TRBD2 matches at 8 bases. Germline CDR1 and CDR2: SGHTA and FQGNSA. The CDR3 length is 14 residues. The trim removed 2 bases at V and 5 bases at J, leaving 5 bases unmatched. CDR3: CASSLFGRVHEQYF. CDR3 DNA sequence: TGTGCCAGCAGCTTATTCGGGAGGGTCCACGAGCAGTACTTC.

The V and J genes are TRBV19 and TRBJ1-1, with D unresolved. Germline CDR1 LNHDA, CDR2 SQIVND (reference sequence). V lost 3 bases to trimming and J lost 0 bases, with 8 bases between them. The CDR3 is made up of 14 amino acids. The CDR3 sequence is CASSMRTLNTEAFF. The CDR3 DNA sequence: TGTGCCAGTAGTATGAGGACTTTGAACACTGAAGCTTTCTTT.

V and J are TRBV19 and TRBJ2-1; 7 bases match TRBD1. Germline V gives CDR1 LNHDA, CDR2 SQIVND (reference sequence). This CDR3 contains 14 residues. V shed 5 bases, J shed 7 bases, and the junction held 8 bases outside the gene matches. The CDR3 spells CASSLTGYLNEQFF. The CDR3 bases are TGTGCCAGTAGTTTGACAGGGTACTTGAATGAGCAGTTCTTC.

The genes are TRBV6-2 or TRBV6-3 and TRBJ1-6, with 11 nucleotides matching TRBD1. This CDR3 has 15 residues. Germline V gene data show CDR1 as MNHEY and CDR2 as SVGEGT. J gave up 7 bases and V 5 bases, and 4 bases lay outside the gene matches. This CDR3 reads CASSRTGGSNSPLHF. The DNA of the CDR3 is TGTGCCAGCAGTCGGACAGGGGGCTCGAATTCACCCCTCCACTTT.

The rearrangement joins TRBV7-2 to TRBJ2-5, with 7 positions matching TRBD2. Looked up from germline, CDR1 is SGHTA and CDR2 is FQGNSA. Losses at the gene ends were 1 base for V and 9 bases for J; bases not matched to a gene: 5. The CDR3 contains 13 residues. This CDR3 is CASSLGPGGAQYF. CDR3 nucleotides: TGTGCCAGCAGCTTAGGGCCTGGGGGGGCCCAGTACTTC.

The chain combines TRBV5-5 with TRBJ2-7, with TRBD2 identical over 8 bases. Germline loops: CDR1 SGHKS, CDR2 YYEKEE (reference sequence). The CDR3 is 15 residues long. Trimming took 2 bases from V and 2 from J; bases not matched to a gene: 6. This CDR3 is CASSFGGGRTYEQYF. The CDR3 nucleotides read TGTGCCAGCAGCTTCGGCGGGGGGAGGACCTACGAGCAGTACTTC.

The chain carries TRBV29-1 and TRBJ2-7; 9 bases line up with TRBD1. With V trimmed by 4 bases and J by 6 bases, 7 bases remained unmatched. CDR3 length: 13 residues. CDR1 SQVTM and CDR2 ANQGSEA come from the germline V gene. The CDR3 DNA sequence: TGCAGCGTTGCAAGGTGGACAGGGGCCGAGCAGTACTTC. Its translation is CSVARWTGAEQYF.

The chain employs TRBV5-4 and TRBJ2-2; 7 nucleotides agree with TRBD2. This CDR3 is 16 amino acids long. V gave up 2 bases and J gave up 2 bases; unmatched junction bases: 6. Germline CDR1 and CDR2: SGHNT and YYREEE (reference sequence). The CDR3 nucleotides are TGTGCCAGCAGCTTCGGGGGGATCGGCAACACCGGGGAGCTGTTTTTT. Translating it yields CASSFGGIGNTGELFF.

The chain couples TRBV6-2 or TRBV6-3 to TRBJ1-1; 7 bases fit TRBD1. This CDR3 is 15 amino acids long. The J segment lost 5 bases and the V segment lost 3 bases, leaving 9 bases of the junction unmatched. In germline, CDR1 is MNHEY, CDR2 SVGEGT. CDR3 residues: CASSYPQGVRTEAFF. The CDR3 region has the DNA TGTGCCAGCAGTTATCCCCAGGGGGTGCGGACTGAAGCTTTCTTT.

The chain links TRBV10-3 to TRBJ1-1; D might be TRBD1 (5 bases). The V gene's germline CDR1 is ENHRY and CDR2 SYGVKD. The CDR3 contains 14 residues. V gave up 2 bases and J gave up 0 bases, with 7 bases separating them. The CDR3 region is CAISERGMNTEAFF. CDR3 DNA sequence: TGTGCCATCAGTGAGAGGGGCATGAACACTGAAGCTTTCTTT.

This chain joins TRBV28 and TRBJ1-6; no firm D call. CDR3 size: 12 residues. Germline lookup yields CDR1 MDHEN and CDR2 SYDVKM. V was trimmed by 3 bases and J by 8 bases, leaving 5 bases between them. The CDR3 sequence is CASSLAYSPLHF. CDR3 nucleotide sequence: TGTGCCAGCAGTTTGGCATATTCACCCCTCCACTTT.